This record looks at one T cell receptor (beta chain) sequence and its context. This entry belongs to a study of blood T cell repertoires in COVID-19. Study-level information: PBMCs, B-cell-depleted T cells, or T cells were the source of the cDNA or gDNA that made up the material.

In the authors' workflow: By means of reference gene primer amplification, nucleated cell counts were estimated. Some clones are missing from TCRdb's copy, which holds only in-frame ones; the method was immunoSEQ multiplex PCR. From that table come the V and J calls and clone size; the DNA was used to work out D and trimming. In the table there are about 360,000 clones, about four fifths of which are singletons. Germline V CDR1 and CDR2: SGHTA, FQGNSA. V lost 5 bases to trimming and J lost 9 bases; unmatched junction nucleotides: 7. This CDR3 spans 14 amino acids. V usage is TRBV7-2 and J usage is TRBJ2-1, with TRBD2 identical over 10 bases. Input material: peripheral blood. This sequence originates from a man aged 25 to 45 with active or convalescent COVID-19. The CDR3 DNA reads as TGTGCCAGCAGCCCACTAGCGGGGCTCCGTGAGCAGTTCTTC. The encoded protein is CASSPLAGLREQFF. Full variable domain (outside the CDR3, taken from reference TRBV7-2 and TRBJ2-1): GAGVSQSPSNKVTEKGKDVELRCDPISGHTALYWYRQSLGQGLEFLIYFQGNSAPDKSGLPSDRFSAERTGGSVSTLTIQRTQQEDSAVYLCASSPLAGLREQFFGPGTRLTVL.